The following is a T cell receptor (beta chain) sequence with its context. As yet, its antigen is unknown. One base away lies a much larger clone, so this may be a sequencing read error. The CDR3 length is 13 residues. The V gene lost 6 bases and the J gene lost 6 bases, with 14 bases spanning the gap. This specimen belongs to a study of blood T cells in healthy people across ages. Whole-study findings and limits: Unsorted PBMCs prevented conclusive naive versus antigen-experienced comparison.

For the second PCR, which ran for about 7 to 11 cycles, a sample-barcoded 5' primer and a J-beta primer mix were used. TCRdb re-analysed the 5' RACE reads in MiXCR, keeping a single row per CDR3 protein. This repertoire shows just under 550,000 distinct CDR3 sequences, 20% to 30% found once; its top ten account for approximately 10%. These data were also reused for a study on T cells of mothers and their children. That report notes: A few mothers and their six children, all healthy Caucasians, donated. Thymic selection molds TCR recombination products alike in related and unrelated pairs.

The TCR sequence derives from a boy aged 5-17 years in good health. The chain recombines TRBV12-3 or TRBV12-4 with TRBJ1-2, with D perhaps TRBD1 (6 bases). The specimen sequenced was blood. The CDR3: CASSQTGNDGYTF. The CDR3 DNA is TGTGCCAGCAGCCAAACAGGGAACGATGGCTACACCTTC.